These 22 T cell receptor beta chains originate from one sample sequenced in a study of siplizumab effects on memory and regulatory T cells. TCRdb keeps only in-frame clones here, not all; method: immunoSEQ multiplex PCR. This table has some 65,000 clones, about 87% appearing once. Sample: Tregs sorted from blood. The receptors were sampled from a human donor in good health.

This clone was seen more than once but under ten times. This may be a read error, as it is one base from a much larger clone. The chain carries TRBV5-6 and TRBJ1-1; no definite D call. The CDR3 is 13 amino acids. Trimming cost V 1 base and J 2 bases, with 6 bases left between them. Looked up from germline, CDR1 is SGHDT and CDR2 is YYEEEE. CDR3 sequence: CASSLTVNTEAFF. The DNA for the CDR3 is TGTGCCAGCAGCTTGACAGTTAACACTGAAGCTTTCTTT.

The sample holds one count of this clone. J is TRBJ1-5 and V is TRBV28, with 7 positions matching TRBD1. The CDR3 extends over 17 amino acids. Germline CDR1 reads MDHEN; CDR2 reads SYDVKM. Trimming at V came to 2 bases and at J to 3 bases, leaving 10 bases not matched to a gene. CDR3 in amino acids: CASSLPGTAFLNQPQHF. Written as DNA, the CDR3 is TGTGCCAGCAGTTTACCCGGGACAGCCTTCCTCAATCAGCCCCAGCATTTT. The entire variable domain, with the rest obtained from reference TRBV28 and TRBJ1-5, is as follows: DVKVTQSSRYLVKRTGEKVFLECVQDMDHENMFWYRQDPGLGLRLIYFSYDVKMKEKGDIPEGYSVSREKKERFSLILESASTNQTSMYLCASSLPGTAFLNQPQHFGDGTRLSIL.

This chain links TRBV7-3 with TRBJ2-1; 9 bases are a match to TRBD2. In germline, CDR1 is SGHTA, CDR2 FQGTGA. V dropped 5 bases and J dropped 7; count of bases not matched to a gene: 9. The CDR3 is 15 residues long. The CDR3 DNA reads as TGTGCCAGCAGCCCCGGACTAGCGAGAAGGAATGAGCAGTTCTTC. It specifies CASSPGLARRNEQFF.

This chain's CDR3 is CASRSSAHEQYF. CDR3 coding DNA: TGTGCCAGCAGGTCTAGCGCCCACGAGCAGTACTTC. This rearrangement joins TRBV6-6 to TRBJ2-7; possibly TRBD2 for D (6 bases). CDR3 length: 12 residues. Trimming left V 6 bases short and J 5 bases short, with 11 bases between. Per germline, CDR1 MNHNY and CDR2 SVGAGI (reference sequence).

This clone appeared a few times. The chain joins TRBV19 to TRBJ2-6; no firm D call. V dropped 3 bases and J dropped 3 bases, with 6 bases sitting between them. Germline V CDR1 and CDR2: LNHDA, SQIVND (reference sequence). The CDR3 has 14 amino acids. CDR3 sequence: CASSIAFGANVLTF. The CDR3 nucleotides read TGTGCCAGTAGTATTGCCTTTGGGGCCAACGTCCTGACTTTC.

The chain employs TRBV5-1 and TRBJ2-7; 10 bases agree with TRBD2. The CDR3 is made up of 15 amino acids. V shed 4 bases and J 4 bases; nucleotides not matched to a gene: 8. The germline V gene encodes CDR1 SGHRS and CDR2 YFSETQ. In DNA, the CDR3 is TGCGCCAGCAGCATACCTAGCGGGAGAGGGTACGAGCAGTACTTC. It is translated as CASSIPSGRGYEQYF.

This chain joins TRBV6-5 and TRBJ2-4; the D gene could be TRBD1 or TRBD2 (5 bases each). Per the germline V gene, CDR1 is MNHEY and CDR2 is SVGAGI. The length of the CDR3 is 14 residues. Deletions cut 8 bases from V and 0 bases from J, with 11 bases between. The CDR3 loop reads CASRDLGAKNIQYF. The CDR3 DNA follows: TGTGCCAGCCGGGACCTGGGAGCCAAAAACATTCAGTACTTC.

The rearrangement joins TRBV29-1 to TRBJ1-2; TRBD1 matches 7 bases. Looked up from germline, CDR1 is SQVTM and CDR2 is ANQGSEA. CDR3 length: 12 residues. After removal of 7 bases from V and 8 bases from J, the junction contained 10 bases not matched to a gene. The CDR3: CSATGEVRGYTF. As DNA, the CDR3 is TGCAGCGCCACAGGGGAAGTTCGGGGCTACACCTTC.

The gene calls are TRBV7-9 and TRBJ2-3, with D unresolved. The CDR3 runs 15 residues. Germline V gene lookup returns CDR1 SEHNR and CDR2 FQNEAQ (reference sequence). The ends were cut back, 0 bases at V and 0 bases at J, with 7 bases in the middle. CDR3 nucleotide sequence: TGTGCCAGCAGCTTAGCGACGGCTAGCACAGATACGCAGTATTTT. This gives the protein CASSLATASTDTQYF.

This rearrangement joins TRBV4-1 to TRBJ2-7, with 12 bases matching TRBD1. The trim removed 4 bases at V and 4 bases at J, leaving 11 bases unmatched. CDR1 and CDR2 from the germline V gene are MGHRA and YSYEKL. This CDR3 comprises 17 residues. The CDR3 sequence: CASSPHPGQGALYEQYF. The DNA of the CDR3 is TGCGCCAGCAGCCCCCATCCGGGACAGGGGGCGCTTTACGAGCAGTACTTC.

CDR3 in DNA: TGTGCCAGCAGCCGCCGGGGCCAGACCGCACACTACGAGCAGTACTTC. This gives the protein CASSRRGQTAHYEQYF. The gene calls are TRBV7-9 and TRBJ2-7; D is perhaps TRBD1 or TRBD2 (5 bases each). V was trimmed by 5 bases and J by 3 bases, leaving 20 bases between them. Per germline, CDR1 SEHNR and CDR2 FQNEAQ (reference sequence). The CDR3 runs to 16 residues.

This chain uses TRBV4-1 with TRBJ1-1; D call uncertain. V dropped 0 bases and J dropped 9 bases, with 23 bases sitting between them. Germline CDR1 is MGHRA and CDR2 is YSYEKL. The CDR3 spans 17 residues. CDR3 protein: CASSQELRGHGLRKAFF. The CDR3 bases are TGCGCCAGCAGCCAAGAGCTACGTGGCCATGGCCTACGTAAAGCTTTCTTT.

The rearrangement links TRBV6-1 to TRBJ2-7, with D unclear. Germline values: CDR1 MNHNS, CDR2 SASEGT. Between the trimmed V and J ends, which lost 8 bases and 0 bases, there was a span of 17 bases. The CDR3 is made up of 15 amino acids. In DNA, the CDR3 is TGTGCCAGCGGGTCGACGCAAAGTTCCTCCTACGAGCAGTACTTC. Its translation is CASGSTQSSSYEQYF.

DNA of the CDR3: TGTGCCAGCAGTTTACAGCGTTGGCCCTACAATGAGCAGTTCTTC. This gives the protein CASSLQRWPYNEQFF. The V call is TRBV27, the J call TRBJ2-1; D uncertain. Germline lookup yields CDR1 MNHEY and CDR2 SMNVEV (reference sequence). Deletions cut 2 bases from V and 2 bases from J, with 10 bases between. CDR3 length equals 15 residues.

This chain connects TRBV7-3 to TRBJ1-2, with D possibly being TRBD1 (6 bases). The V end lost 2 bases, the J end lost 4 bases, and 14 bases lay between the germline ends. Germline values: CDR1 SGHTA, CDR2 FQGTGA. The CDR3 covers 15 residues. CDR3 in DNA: TGTGCCAGCAGCTTAGATGGGGGGCTCGGCTATGGCTACACCTTC. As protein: CASSLDGGLGYGYTF.

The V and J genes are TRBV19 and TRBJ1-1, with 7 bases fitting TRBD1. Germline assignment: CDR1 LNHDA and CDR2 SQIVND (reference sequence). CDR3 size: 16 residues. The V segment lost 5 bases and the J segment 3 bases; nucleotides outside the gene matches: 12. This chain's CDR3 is CASSRRQGLTHTEAFF. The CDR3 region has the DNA TGTGCCAGTAGTCGCCGACAGGGACTGACTCACACTGAAGCTTTCTTT.

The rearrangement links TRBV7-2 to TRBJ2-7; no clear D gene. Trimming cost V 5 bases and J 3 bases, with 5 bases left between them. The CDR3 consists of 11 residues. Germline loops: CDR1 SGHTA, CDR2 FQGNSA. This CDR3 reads CASSPLYEQYF. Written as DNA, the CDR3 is TGTGCCAGCAGCCCCCTCTACGAGCAGTACTTC.

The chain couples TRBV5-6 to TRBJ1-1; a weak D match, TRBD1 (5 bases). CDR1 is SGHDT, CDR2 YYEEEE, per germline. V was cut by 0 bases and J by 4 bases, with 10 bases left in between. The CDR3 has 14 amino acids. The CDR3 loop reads CASSLASGTTEAFF. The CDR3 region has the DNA TGTGCCAGCAGCTTGGCCTCGGGGACCACTGAAGCTTTCTTT.

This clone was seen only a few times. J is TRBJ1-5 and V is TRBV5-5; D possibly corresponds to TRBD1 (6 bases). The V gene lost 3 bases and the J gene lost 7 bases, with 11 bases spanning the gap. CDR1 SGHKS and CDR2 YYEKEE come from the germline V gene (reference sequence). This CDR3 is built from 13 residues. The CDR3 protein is CASSYRVEQPQHF. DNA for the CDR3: TGTGCCAGCAGCTACAGGGTGGAGCAGCCCCAGCATTTT.

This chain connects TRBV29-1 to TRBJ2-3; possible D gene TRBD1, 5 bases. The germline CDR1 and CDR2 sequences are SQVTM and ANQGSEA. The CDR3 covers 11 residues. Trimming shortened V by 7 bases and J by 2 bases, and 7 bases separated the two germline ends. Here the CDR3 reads CSGGNTDTQYF. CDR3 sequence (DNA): TGCAGCGGGGGCAACACAGATACGCAGTATTTT.

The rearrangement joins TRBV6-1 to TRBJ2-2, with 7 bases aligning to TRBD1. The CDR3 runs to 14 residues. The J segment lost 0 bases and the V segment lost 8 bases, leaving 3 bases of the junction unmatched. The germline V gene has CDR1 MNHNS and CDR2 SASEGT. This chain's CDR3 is CASRGGPNTGELFF. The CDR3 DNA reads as TGTGCCAGCCGAGGGGGCCCGAACACCGGGGAGCTGTTTTTT.

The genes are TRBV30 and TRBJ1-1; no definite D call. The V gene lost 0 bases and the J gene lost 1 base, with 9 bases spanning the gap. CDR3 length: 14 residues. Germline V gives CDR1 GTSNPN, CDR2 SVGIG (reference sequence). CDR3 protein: CAWSVLGENTEAFF. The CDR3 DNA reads TGTGCCTGGAGTGTACTCGGCGAGAACACTGAAGCTTTCTTT.